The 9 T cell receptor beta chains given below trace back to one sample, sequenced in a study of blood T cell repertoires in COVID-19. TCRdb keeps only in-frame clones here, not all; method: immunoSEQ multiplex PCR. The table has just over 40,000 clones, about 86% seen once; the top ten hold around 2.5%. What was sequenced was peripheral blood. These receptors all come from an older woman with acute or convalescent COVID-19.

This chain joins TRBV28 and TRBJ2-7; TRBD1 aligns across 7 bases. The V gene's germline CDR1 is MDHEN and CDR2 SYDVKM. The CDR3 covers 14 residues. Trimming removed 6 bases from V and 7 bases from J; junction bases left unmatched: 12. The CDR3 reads CASRPIFWDREQYF. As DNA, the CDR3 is TGTGCCAGCAGGCCGATATTCTGGGACAGAGAGCAGTACTTC. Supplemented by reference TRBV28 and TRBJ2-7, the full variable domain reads DVKVTQSSRYLVKRTGEKVFLECVQDMDHENMFWYRQDPGLGLRLIYFSYDVKMKEKGDIPEGYSVSREKKERFSLILESASTNQTSMYLCASRPIFWDREQYFGPGTRLTVT.

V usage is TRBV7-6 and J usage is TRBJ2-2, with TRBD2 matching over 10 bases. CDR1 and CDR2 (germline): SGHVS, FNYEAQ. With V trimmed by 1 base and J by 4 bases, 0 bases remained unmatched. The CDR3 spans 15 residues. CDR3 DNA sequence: TGTGCCAGCAGCTTAGGGACTAGCGGCACCGGGGAGCTGTTTTTT. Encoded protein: CASSLGTSGTGELFF.

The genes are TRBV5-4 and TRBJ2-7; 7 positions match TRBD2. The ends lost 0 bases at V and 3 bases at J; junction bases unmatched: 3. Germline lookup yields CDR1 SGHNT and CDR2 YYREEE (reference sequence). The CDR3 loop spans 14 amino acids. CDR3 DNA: TGTGCCAGCAGCTTGGCTGCTAGCGGCTACGAGCAGTACTTC. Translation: CASSLAASGYEQYF.

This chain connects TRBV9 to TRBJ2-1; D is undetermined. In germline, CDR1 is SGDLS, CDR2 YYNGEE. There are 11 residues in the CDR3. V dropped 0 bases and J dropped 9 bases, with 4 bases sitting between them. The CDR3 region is CASSVDGEQFF. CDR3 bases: TGTGCCAGCAGCGTAGACGGTGAGCAGTTCTTC. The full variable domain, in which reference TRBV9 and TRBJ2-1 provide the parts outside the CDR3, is DSGVTQTPKHLITATGQRVTLRCSPRSGDLSVYWYQQSLDQGLQFLIQYYNGEERAKGNILERFSAQQFPDLHSELNLSSLELGDSALYFCASSVDGEQFFGPGTRLTVL.

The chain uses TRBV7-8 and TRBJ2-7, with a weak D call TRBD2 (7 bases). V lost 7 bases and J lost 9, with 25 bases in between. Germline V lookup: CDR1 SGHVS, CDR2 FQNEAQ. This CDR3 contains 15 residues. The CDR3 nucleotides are TGTGCCAGCAACCTAGGGGGGCTAGCGGAGGGTGTGCAGTACTTC. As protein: CASNLGGLAEGVQYF.

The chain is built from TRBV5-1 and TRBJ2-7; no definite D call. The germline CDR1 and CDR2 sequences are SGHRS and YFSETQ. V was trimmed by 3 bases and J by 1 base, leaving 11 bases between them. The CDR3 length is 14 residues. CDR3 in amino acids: CASSSLTGSYEQYF. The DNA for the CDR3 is TGCGCCAGCAGCTCTTTGACTGGATCCTACGAGCAGTACTTC.

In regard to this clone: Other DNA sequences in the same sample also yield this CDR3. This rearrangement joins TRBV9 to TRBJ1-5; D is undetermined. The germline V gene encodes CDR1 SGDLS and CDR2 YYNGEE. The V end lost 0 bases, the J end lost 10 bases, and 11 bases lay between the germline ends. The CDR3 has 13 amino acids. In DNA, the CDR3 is TGTGCCAGCAGCGTAGGTATCAGGACTCCCCAGCATTTT. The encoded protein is CASSVGIRTPQHF.

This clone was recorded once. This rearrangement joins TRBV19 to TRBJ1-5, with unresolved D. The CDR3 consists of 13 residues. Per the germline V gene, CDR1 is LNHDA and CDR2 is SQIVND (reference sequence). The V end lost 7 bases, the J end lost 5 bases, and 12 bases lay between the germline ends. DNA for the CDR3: TGTGCCAGTAACCCAACGGGTTATCAGCCCCAGCATTTT. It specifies CASNPTGYQPQHF.

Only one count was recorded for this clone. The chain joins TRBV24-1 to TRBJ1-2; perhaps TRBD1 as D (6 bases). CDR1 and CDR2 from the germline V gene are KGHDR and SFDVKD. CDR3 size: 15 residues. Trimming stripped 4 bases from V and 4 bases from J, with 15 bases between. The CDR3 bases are TGTGCCACCAGTGACCCCCACAGGGCGGGCTATGGCTACACCTTC. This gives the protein CATSDPHRAGYGYTF.